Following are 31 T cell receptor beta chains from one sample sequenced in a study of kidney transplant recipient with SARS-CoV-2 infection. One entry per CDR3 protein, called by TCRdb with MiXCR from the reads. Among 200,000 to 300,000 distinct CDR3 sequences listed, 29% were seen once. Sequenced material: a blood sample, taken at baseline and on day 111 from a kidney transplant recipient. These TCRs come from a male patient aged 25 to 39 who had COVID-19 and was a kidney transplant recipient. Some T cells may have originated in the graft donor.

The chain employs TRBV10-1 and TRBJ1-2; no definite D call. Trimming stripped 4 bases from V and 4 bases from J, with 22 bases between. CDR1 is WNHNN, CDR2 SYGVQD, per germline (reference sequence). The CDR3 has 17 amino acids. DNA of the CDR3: TGCGCCAGCAGTGTGCTCACAAGATTGCGAAAGACCTATGGCTACACCTTC. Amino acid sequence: CASSVLTRLRKTYGYTF.

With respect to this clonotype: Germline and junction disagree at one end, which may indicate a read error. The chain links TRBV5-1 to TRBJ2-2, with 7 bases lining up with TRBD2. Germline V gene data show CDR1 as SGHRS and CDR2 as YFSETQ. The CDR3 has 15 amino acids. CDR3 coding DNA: TGCGCTAGCAGCTTAAGCGGGATTGGCACCGGGGGGCTGTTTTTT. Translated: CASSLSGIGTGGLFF.

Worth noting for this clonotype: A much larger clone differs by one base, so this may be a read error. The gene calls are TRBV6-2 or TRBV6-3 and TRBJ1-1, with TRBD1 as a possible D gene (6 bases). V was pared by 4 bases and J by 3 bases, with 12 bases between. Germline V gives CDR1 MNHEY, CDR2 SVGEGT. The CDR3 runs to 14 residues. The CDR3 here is CASSCGGRDTEAFF. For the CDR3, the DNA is TGTGCCAGCAGTTGCGGGGGGCGAGACACTGAAGCTTTCTTT.

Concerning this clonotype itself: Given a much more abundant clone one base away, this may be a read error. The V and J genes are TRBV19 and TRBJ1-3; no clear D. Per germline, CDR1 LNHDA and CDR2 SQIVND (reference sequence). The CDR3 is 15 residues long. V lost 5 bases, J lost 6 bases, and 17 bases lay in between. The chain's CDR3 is CASSFEGHPENTIYF. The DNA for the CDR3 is TGTGCCAGTAGTTTCGAGGGCCATCCTGAAAACACCATATATTTT.

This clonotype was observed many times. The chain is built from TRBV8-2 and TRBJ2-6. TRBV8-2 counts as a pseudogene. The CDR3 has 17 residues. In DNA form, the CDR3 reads TGTGGCATAGACCTGAGGATAACACAAAGTCGGGCCAACGTCCTGACTTTC. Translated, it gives CGIDLRITQSRANVLTF.

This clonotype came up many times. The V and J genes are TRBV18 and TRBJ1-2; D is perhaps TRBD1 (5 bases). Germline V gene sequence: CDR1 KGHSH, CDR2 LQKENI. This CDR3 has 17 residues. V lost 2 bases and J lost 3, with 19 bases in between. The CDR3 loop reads CASSPVGGTGDYYGYTF. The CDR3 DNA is TGTGCCAGCTCACCAGTGGGCGGGACGGGGGATTACTATGGCTACACCTTC.

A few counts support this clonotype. CDR3 amino acids: CASSFGANVLTF. The CDR3 nucleotides read TGTGCCAGCAGTTTTGGGGCCAACGTCCTGACTTTC. The chain carries TRBV6-5 and TRBJ2-6, with D unresolved. Trimming shortened V by 4 bases and J by 3 bases, and 1 base separated the two germline ends. The germline gives CDR1 MNHEY, CDR2 SVGAGI. CDR3 length equals 12 residues.

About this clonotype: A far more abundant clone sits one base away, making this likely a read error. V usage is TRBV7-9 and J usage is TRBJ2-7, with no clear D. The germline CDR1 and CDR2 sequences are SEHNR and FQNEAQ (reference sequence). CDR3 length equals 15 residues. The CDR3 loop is CAGSLTASTLYEQYF. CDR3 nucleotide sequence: TGTGCCGGCAGCTTAACGGCGAGTACCCTCTACGAGCAGTACTTC.

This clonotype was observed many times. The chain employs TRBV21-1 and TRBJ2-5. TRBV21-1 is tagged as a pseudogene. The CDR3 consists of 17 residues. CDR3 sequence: CASSSWCSYTFSETQYF. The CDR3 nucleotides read TGTGCCAGCAGCAGTTGGTGTAGCTACACTTTCTCTGAGACCCAGTACTTC.

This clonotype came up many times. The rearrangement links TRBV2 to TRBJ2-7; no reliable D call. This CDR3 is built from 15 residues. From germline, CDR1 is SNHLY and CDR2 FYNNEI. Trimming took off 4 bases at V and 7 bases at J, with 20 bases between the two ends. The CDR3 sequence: CASSVGVTRPKEQYV. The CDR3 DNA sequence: TGTGCCAGCAGTGTGGGCGTAACCCGACCTAAGGAGCAGTACGTC.

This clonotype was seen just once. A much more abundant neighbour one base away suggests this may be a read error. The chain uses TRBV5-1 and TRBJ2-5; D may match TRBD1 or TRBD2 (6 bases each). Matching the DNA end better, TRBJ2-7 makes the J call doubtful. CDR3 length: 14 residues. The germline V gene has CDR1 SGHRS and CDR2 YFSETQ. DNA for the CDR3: TGCGCCAGCGGCTTGTCAGGAGGGGGTACCGAGCAGTACTTC. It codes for CASGLSGGGTEQYF.

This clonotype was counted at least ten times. The CDR3 sequence: CASSVDKNYGYTF. The CDR3, as DNA: TGTGCCAGCAGCGTAGACAAGAACTATGGCTACACCTTC. The genes are TRBV9 and TRBJ1-2; no clear D gene. V was clipped by 0 bases and J by 2 bases, with 5 bases between them. CDR1 is SGDLS and CDR2 is YYNGEE in the germline V gene. The CDR3 has 13 residues. Full variable domain (missing parts from reference TRBV9 and TRBJ1-2): DSGVTQTPKHLITATGQRVTLRCSPRSGDLSVYWYQQSLDQGLQFLIQYYNGEERAKGNILERFSAQQFPDLHSELNLSSLELGDSALYFCASSVDKNYGYTFGSGTRLTVV.

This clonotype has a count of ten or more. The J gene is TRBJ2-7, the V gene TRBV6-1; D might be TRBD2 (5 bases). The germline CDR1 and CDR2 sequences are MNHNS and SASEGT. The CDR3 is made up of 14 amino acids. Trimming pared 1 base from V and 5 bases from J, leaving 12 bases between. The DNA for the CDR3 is TGTGCCAGCAGTGAAGAAGAGGGTCGGAACGAGCAGTACTTC. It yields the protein CASSEEEGRNEQYF.

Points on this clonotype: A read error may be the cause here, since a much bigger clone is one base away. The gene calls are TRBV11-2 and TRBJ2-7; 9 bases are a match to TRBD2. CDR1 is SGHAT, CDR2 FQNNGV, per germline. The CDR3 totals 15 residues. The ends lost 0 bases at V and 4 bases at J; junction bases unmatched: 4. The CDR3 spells CASSLEVSGSYEQYF. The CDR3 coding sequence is TGTGCCAGCAGCTTAGAGGTTAGCGGGAGTTACGAGCAGTACTTC.

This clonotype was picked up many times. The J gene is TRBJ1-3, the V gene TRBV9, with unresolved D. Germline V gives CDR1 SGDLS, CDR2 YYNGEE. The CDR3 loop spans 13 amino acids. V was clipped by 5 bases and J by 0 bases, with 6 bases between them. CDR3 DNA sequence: TGTGCCAGCAGGTCGGACTCTGGAAACACCATATATTTT. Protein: CASRSDSGNTIYF.

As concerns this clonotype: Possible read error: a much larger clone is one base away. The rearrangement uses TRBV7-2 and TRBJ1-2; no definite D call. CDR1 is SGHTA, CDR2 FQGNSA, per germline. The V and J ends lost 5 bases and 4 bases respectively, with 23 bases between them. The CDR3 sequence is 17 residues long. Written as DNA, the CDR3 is TGTGCCAGCAGCCGACTGGCCAGAGACGGAGAGACCTATGGCTACACCTTC. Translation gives CASSRLARDGETYGYTF.

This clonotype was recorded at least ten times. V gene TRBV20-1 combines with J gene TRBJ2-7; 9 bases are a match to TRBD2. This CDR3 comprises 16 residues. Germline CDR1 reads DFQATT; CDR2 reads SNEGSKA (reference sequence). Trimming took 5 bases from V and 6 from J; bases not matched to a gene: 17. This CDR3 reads CSAPKIAGVRDVEQYF. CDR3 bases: TGCAGTGCTCCGAAGATAGCGGGAGTCCGTGACGTCGAGCAGTACTTC.

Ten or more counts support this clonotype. As DNA, the CDR3 is TGTGCCAGCAGTCCCCCCCCCCAGGGAAGGACCTACGAGCAGTACTTC. As protein: CASSPPPQGRTYEQYF. The V call is TRBV5-5, the J call TRBJ2-7, with D maybe TRBD1 (5 bases). CDR1 and CDR2 from the germline V gene are SGHKS and YYEKEE (reference sequence). V dropped 5 bases and J dropped 2 bases, with 20 bases sitting between them. The CDR3 sequence is 16 residues long.

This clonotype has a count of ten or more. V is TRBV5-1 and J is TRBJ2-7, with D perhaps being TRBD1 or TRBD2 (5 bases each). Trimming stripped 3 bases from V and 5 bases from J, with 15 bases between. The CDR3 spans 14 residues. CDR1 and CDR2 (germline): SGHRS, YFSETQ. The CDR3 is CASSCDSRDDEQYF. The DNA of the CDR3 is TGCGCCAGCAGCTGCGATTCCAGGGACGACGAGCAGTACTTC.

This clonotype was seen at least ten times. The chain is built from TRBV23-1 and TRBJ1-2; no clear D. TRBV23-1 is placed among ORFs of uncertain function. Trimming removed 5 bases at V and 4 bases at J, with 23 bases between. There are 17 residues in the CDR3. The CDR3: CASSKRVLRRKTYGYTF. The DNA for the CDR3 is TGCGCCAGCAGTAAAAGGGTGCTACGCAGAAAGACCTATGGCTACACCTTC.

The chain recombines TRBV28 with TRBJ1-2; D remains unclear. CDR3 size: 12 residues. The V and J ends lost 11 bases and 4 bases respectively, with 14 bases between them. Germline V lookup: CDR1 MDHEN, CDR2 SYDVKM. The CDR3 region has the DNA TGTGCCGGCAATCGGCAGACCTATGGCTACACCTTC. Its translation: CAGNRQTYGYTF.

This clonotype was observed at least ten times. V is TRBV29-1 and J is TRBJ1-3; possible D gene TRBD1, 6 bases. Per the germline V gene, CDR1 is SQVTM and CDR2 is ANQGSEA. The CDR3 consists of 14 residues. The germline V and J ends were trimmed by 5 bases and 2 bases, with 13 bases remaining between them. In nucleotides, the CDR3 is TGCAGCGTTTTCCTGGGGACAACTGGAAACACCATATATTTT. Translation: CSVFLGTTGNTIYF.

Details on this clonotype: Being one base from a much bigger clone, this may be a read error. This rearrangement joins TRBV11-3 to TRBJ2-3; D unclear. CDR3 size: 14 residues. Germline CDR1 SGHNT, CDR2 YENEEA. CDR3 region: CASTLWVGKDAQYF. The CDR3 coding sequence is TGTGCCAGCACTCTATGGGTGGGGAAAGATGCGCAGTATTTT.

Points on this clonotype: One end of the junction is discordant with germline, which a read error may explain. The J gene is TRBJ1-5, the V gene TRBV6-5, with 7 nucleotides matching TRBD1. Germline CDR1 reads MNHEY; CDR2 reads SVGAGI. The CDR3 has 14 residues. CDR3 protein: CAISSTTGHQPQHF. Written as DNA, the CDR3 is TGTGCCATCAGTTCGACGACAGGGCACCAGCCCCAGCATTTT.

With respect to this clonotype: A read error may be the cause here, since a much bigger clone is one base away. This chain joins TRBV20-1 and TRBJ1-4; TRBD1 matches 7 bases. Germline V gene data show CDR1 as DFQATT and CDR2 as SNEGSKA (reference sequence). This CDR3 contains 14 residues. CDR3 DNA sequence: TGCAGTGTTAGAGGCGGGACAGCTAATGAAAAACTGTTTTTT. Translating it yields CSVRGGTANEKLFF.

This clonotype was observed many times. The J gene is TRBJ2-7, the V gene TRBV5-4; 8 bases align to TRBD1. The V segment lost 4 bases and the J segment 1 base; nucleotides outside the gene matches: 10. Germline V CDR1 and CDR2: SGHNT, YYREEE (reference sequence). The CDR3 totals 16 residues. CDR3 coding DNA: TGTGCCAGCAGCCCCCGTCCGGGACAGGCATCCTACGAGCAGTACTTC. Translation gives CASSPRPGQASYEQYF.

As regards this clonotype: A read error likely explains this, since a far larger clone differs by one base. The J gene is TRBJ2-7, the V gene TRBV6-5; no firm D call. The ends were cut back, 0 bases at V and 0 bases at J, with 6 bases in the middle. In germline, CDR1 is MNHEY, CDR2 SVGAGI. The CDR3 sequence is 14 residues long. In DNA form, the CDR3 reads TGTGCCAGCAGTTACTCGGGCAACTCCTACGAGCAGTACTTC. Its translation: CASSYSGNSYEQYF.

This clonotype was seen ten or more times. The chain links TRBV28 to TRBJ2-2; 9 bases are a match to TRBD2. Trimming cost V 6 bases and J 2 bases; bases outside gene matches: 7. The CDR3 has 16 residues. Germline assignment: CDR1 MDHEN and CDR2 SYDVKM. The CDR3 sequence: CASSVLAGTNTGELFF. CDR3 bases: TGTGCCAGCAGCGTCCTAGCGGGAACTAACACCGGGGAGCTGTTTTTT.

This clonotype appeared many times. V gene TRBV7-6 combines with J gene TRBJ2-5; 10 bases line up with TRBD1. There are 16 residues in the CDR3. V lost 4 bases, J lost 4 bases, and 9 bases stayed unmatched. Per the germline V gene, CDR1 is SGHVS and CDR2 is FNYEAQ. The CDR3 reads CASSSIIGQGGETQYF. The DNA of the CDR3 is TGTGCCAGCAGCTCAATTATCGGACAGGGGGGAGAGACCCAGTACTTC.

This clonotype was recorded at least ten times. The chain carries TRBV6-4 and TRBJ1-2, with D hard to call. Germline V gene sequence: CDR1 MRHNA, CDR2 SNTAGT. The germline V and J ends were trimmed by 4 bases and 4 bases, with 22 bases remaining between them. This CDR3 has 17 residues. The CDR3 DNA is TGTGCCAGCAGTGCCATAGACTCACACGGAAAGACCTATGGCTACACCTTC. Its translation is CASSAIDSHGKTYGYTF.

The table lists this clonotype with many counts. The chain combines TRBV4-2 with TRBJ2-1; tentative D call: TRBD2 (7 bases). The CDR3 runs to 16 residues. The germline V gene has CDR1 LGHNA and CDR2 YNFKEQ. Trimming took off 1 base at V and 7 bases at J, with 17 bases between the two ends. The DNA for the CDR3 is TGTGCCAGCAGCCAAGGCGGAGGACTAGGGGGGAATGAGCAGTTCTTC. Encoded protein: CASSQGGGLGGNEQFF.